The 8 T cell receptor beta chains listed next were all sequenced from one sample in a study of shared clonotypes between healthy human individuals. Naive CD8 cells lacked CD45RO, underwent positive selection for CCR7 and left out terminally differentiated effector memory CD45RA+ cells. The method was immunoSEQ multiplex PCR; TCRdb's version includes in-frame clones alone and lacks a portion of them. This sample has 800,000 or so clones, with roughly 96% found just once. Sequencing was performed on naive CD8+ T cells sorted from blood. The receptors were sampled from a young man in good health.

The V call is TRBV6-1, the J call TRBJ2-1, with D perhaps being TRBD1 or TRBD2 (5 bases each). CDR1 is MNHNS and CDR2 is SASEGT in the germline V gene. The CDR3 length is 12 residues. V gave up 6 bases and J gave up 9 bases, with 12 bases separating them. In nucleotides, the CDR3 is TGTGCCAGCAGCTACGGGACGACTGAGCAGTTCTTC. Translated, it gives CASSYGTTEQFF.

The rearrangement joins TRBV5-6 to TRBJ1-4; no clear D. The CDR3 runs 14 residues. Looked up from germline, CDR1 is SGHDT and CDR2 is YYEEEE. The V and J ends lost 8 bases and 7 bases respectively, with 18 bases between them. The CDR3, as DNA: TGTGCCAGTCACGTCCGGGCCGCCGGTGAAAAACTGTTTTTT. Its protein is CASHVRAAGEKLFF.

This chain connects TRBV7-2 to TRBJ2-1, with D perhaps matching TRBD2 (6 bases). The CDR3 extends over 15 amino acids. CDR1 is SGHTA and CDR2 is FQGNSA in the germline V gene. Trimming shortened V by 4 bases and J by 5 bases, and 15 bases separated the two germline ends. CDR3 bases: TGTGCCAGCAGCTCCCCGGGCGGAGGGAACAATGAGCAGTTCTTC. Translating it yields CASSSPGGGNNEQFF.

This chain joins TRBV6-5 and TRBJ2-7; D is perhaps TRBD2 (6 bases). The CDR3 covers 14 residues. Germline CDR1 is MNHEY and CDR2 is SVGAGI. V was shortened by 5 bases and J by 4 bases, with 15 bases between the two germline ends. For the CDR3, the DNA is TGTGCCAGCAGTACACCGGGACTTGAGTACGAGCAGTACTTC. This translates into CASSTPGLEYEQYF.

V is TRBV13 and J is TRBJ2-3, with D uncertain. CDR3 length: 14 residues. The ends were cut back, 4 bases at V and 3 bases at J, with 11 bases in the middle. From germline, CDR1 is PRHDT and CDR2 FYEKMQ (reference sequence). The CDR3 here is CASSSRSWTDTQYF. CDR3 nucleotide sequence: TGTGCCAGCAGCTCCCGGTCTTGGACAGATACGCAGTATTTT. The whole variable domain, remainder taken from reference TRBV13 and TRBJ2-3, is AAGVIQSPRHLIKEKRETATLKCYPIPRHDTVYWYQQGPGQDPQFLISFYEKMQSDKGSIPDRFSAQQFSDYHSELNMSSLELGDSALYFCASSSRSWTDTQYFGPGTRLTVL.

This clone was observed a single time. The V gene is TRBV6-1, the J gene TRBJ2-7; D is perhaps TRBD2 (6 bases). Germline assignment: CDR1 MNHNS and CDR2 SASEGT. The V gene lost 1 base and the J gene lost 12 bases, with 13 bases spanning the gap. This CDR3 is built from 12 residues. The CDR3, as DNA: TGTGCCAGCAGTGAAGGCGTCCGGGAGAGGTACTTC. Translating gives CASSEGVRERYF.

This chain links TRBV29-1 with TRBJ2-3; D unresolved. The germline V gene has CDR1 SQVTM and CDR2 ANQGSEA. The CDR3 is 11 amino acids. Deletions cut 8 bases from V and 4 bases from J, with 10 bases between. This chain's CDR3 is CSSAESDTQYF. The DNA of the CDR3 is TGCAGCAGCGCAGAGTCAGATACGCAGTATTTT.

V gene TRBV29-1 combines with J gene TRBJ1-5; D remains unclear. This CDR3 comprises 12 residues. V lost 7 bases to trimming and J lost 4 bases, with 11 bases between them. Per the germline V gene, CDR1 is SQVTM and CDR2 is ANQGSEA. This chain's CDR3 is CSARRGNQPQHF. CDR3 sequence (DNA): TGCAGCGCAAGACGGGGAAATCAGCCCCAGCATTTT.